The 12 T cell receptor beta chains given below trace back to one sample, sequenced in a study of T cells in Graves' hyperthyroidism and ophthalmopathy. Template material for amplifying TCR beta CDR3 regions consisted of RNA transcripts. TCR CDR3 underwent first-round RT-PCR with the HTBI primer set. TCRdb passed the multiplex PCR reads through MiXCR, listing each CDR3 protein once. The sample carries about 290,000 distinct CDR3 sequences, roughly 14% recorded once. Sample: blood. The receptors stem from a woman under 40 with Graves' hyperthyroidism that later progressed to Graves' ophthalmopathy.

The table lists this clonotype with many counts. The chain joins TRBV11-2 to TRBJ2-7; perhaps TRBD2 as D (6 bases). Trimming took 7 bases from V and 1 from J, leaving 20 bases between them. The germline V gene encodes CDR1 SGHAT and CDR2 FQNNGV. The CDR3 length is 16 residues. Written as DNA, the CDR3 is TGTGCCAGCACCTCACCTGGCGGGATTAGTTCCTACGAGCAGTACTTC. This gives the protein CASTSPGGISSYEQYF.

This clonotype was detected many times. This rearrangement joins TRBV2 to TRBJ1-2; no definite D call. Germline CDR1 reads SNHLY; CDR2 reads FYNNEI. With 3 bases removed from V and 1 base from J, the gap between germline ends came to 6 bases. CDR3 length: 13 residues. The CDR3 is CASSDTNNYGYTF. The DNA of the CDR3 is TGTGCCAGCAGTGACACTAATAACTATGGCTACACCTTC.

In its sample, this clonotype was seen a few times. The rearrangement links TRBV28 to TRBJ1-2, with D maybe TRBD1 (5 bases). From germline, CDR1 is MDHEN and CDR2 SYDVKM. The CDR3 consists of 12 residues. The V and J ends lost 3 bases and 9 bases respectively, with 11 bases between them. The CDR3 reads CASSFRTLRYTF. DNA of the CDR3: TGTGCCAGCAGTTTCAGGACACTACGCTACACCTTC.

The J gene is TRBJ1-2, the V gene TRBV7-9, with D perhaps TRBD1 (5 bases). CDR3 length: 19 amino acids. V lost 8 bases to trimming and J lost 4 bases, with 32 bases between them. Germline V gene sequence: CDR1 SEHNR, CDR2 FQNEAQ (reference sequence). The CDR3 region has the DNA TGTGCCAGCTCCAGCTACGCATCGGGGCCGACAGAAGGGGCCTATGGCTACACCTTC. It encodes CASSSYASGPTEGAYGYTF.

Comment on this clonotype: A much larger clone differs by one base, so this may be a read error. The chain links TRBV20-1 to TRBJ2-5, with D possibly being TRBD1 (5 bases). There are 12 residues in the CDR3. Per germline, CDR1 DFQATT and CDR2 SNEGSKA (reference sequence). The CDR3 reads CNARRQQETQYF. As DNA, the CDR3 is TGCAATGCTAGGAGACAGCAAGAGACCCAGTACTTC.

J is TRBJ2-3 and V is TRBV2, with D tentatively TRBD2 (6 bases). Germline V gene data show CDR1 as SNHLY and CDR2 as FYNNEI. V shed 3 bases and J shed 1 base, with 11 bases lying between them. This CDR3 has 15 amino acids. The chain's CDR3 is CASSDWRGGTDTQYF. CDR3 sequence (DNA): TGTGCCAGCAGTGATTGGCGGGGAGGCACAGATACGCAGTATTTT.

This clonotype was seen repeatedly, ten times or more. The V gene is TRBV7-2, the J gene TRBJ2-7; maybe TRBD2 (6 bases). The CDR3 has 15 amino acids. V lost 1 base and J 6 bases, leaving 16 bases between the germline ends. CDR1 and CDR2 (germline): SGHTA, FQGNSA. CDR3 loop: CASSLVPGLGAEQYF. CDR3 nucleotides: TGTGCCAGCAGCTTAGTTCCGGGACTTGGGGCCGAGCAGTACTTC.

This clonotype was detected ten times or more. This chain connects TRBV28 to TRBJ2-7, with TRBD2 matching over 11 bases. CDR3 length: 16 amino acids. Germline loops: CDR1 MDHEN, CDR2 SYDVKM. V gave up 2 bases and J gave up 2 bases; unmatched junction bases: 5. In DNA form, the CDR3 reads TGTGCCAGCAGTTTAGAGGGACTAGCGGCCACCTACGAGCAGTACTTC. This sequence encodes CASSLEGLAATYEQYF.

At least ten counts were recorded for this clonotype. The chain employs TRBV2 and TRBJ2-5; no firm D call. This CDR3 contains 14 residues. Trimming stripped 4 bases from V and 1 base from J, with 10 bases between. Per the germline V gene, CDR1 is SNHLY and CDR2 is FYNNEI. The CDR3 bases are TGTGCCAGCAGTGTTAGCAGACTCCAAGAGACCCAGTACTTC. Translating it yields CASSVSRLQETQYF.

This clonotype was seen more than once but under ten times. The J gene is TRBJ2-7, the V gene TRBV19, with 11 nucleotides matching TRBD1. V shed 11 bases and J 4 bases; nucleotides not matched to a gene: 7. The CDR3 has 13 residues. The germline CDR1 and CDR2 sequences are LNHDA and SQIVND (reference sequence). This chain's CDR3 is CALPGQGAYEQYF. The CDR3 coding sequence is TGTGCCCTGCCTGGACAGGGGGCTTACGAGCAGTACTTC.

The chain carries TRBV2 and TRBJ1-4, with 7 bases lining up with TRBD1. The germline V gene has CDR1 SNHLY and CDR2 FYNNEI. CDR3 length equals 14 residues. With V trimmed by 8 bases and J by 4 bases, 7 bases remained unmatched. In DNA, the CDR3 is TGTGCCAGCCATAGGGGACAGCTTAATGAAAAACTGTTTTTT. Its protein is CASHRGQLNEKLFF.

This clonotype was detected ten times or more. The rearrangement uses TRBV7-2 and TRBJ2-7, with D perhaps being TRBD1 or TRBD2 (6 bases each). In germline, CDR1 is SGHTA, CDR2 FQGNSA. V lost 5 bases to trimming and J lost 1 base, with 15 bases between them. This CDR3 is 15 amino acids long. The CDR3 spells CASSPRVGGSYEQYF. The CDR3 nucleotides are TGTGCCAGCAGCCCAAGGGTAGGGGGGTCCTACGAGCAGTACTTC. Full variable domain (rest looked up from reference TRBV7-2 and TRBJ2-7): GAGVSQSPSNKVTEKGKDVELRCDPISGHTALYWYRQSLGQGLEFLIYFQGNSAPDKSGLPSDRFSAERTGGSVSTLTIQRTQQEDSAVYLCASSPRVGGSYEQYFGPGTRLTVT.